This T cell receptor beta chain originates from a study of blood T cell repertoires in COVID-19. Across the study: Sites across the United States, Italy and Spain contributed samples from acute and convalescent COVID-19. PBMCs, B-cell-depleted T cells, or T cells provided the cDNA or gDNA that made up the material.

Authors' analysis steps: Using reference gene primer amplification, nucleated cell counts were estimated. The table came from immunoSEQ multiplex PCR; TCRdb's copy has only in-frame clones and leaves some out. The DNA gave D and trimming, while V, J and clone size come from that table. This sample has about 81,000 clones, with 70% to 90% found just once. The germline V gene has CDR1 SSHAT and CDR2 FNYEAQ (reference sequence). The ends were cut back, 2 bases at V and 4 bases at J, with 10 bases in the middle. This CDR3 has 14 residues. The sequence was obtained from a woman in her seventies with acute or convalescent COVID-19. Source material: peripheral blood. The chain combines TRBV7-7 with TRBJ2-3; no clear D gene. In DNA, the CDR3 is TGTGCCAGCAGCTTAACATTTCCCCCAGATACGCAGTATTTT. It specifies CASSLTFPPDTQYF. The full variable domain, rest sourced from reference TRBV7-7 and TRBJ2-3, is GAGVSQSPRYKVTKRGQDVTLRCDPISSHATLYWYQQALGQGPEFLTYFNYEAQPDKSGLPSDRFSAERPEGSISTLTIQRTEQRDSAMYRCASSLTFPPDTQYFGPGTRLTVL.